Listed below are T cell receptor beta chains from one sample, sequenced in a study of T cells after yellow fever vaccination. From the 5' RACE reads, TCRdb called clonotypes with MiXCR, one entry per CDR3 protein. The sample includes 150,000 or so distinct CDR3 sequences, around 9.7% of them seen just once. The sequences come from CD8+ T cells sorted from PBMCs, collected 45 days after the yellow fever booster vaccination. Receptors originate from a young man who received the YFV17D yellow fever vaccine. CDR3s include the opening cysteine and the closing phenylalanine or tryptophan. A D gene is named only where the DNA matches it firmly. Part of the rows lack a size; the others show once, few, many or a class for expanded clones.

clone_size d_call j_call v_call cdr3_nt cdr3_aa
. . TRBJ2-3 TRBV27 TGTGCCAGCAGTTTAGGCGGGTACAGCACAGATACGCAGTATTTT CASSLGGYSTDTQYF
many . TRBJ1-5 TRBV4-1 TGCGCCAGCAGCCAAGGAACAGGGAGTCAGCCCCAGCATTTT CASSQGTGSQPQHF
few . TRBJ2-5 TRBV6-5 TGTGCCAGCAGTTACGGCCCTACAGAGACCCAGTACTTC CASSYGPTETQYF
. . TRBJ1-1 TRBV2 TGTGCCAGCAGTGTCGAGGCGGGGAGGGGCACTGAAGCTTTCTTT CASSVEAGRGTEAFF
few TRBD1 TRBJ2-2 TRBV5-4 TGTGCCAGCATCCACCTGGGGACAGGGGTCACCGGGGAGCTGTTTTTT CASIHLGTGVTGELFF
few . TRBJ1-5 TRBV18 TGTGCCAGCTCAGCTCAGGAATATAGCAATCAGCCCCAGCATTTT CASSAQEYSNQPQHF
. TRBD1 TRBJ1-6 TRBV9 TGTGCCAGCAGCCCCCCAGGGAGGGGGCTTTCACCCCTCCACTTT CASSPPGRGLSPLHF
. . TRBJ2-1 TRBV7-9 TGTGCCCACGACCGGTCGGGGAACAATGAGCAGTTCTTC CAHDRSGNNEQFF
many . TRBJ2-3 TRBV15 TGTGCCACCGGGGACTTGACAGATACGCAGTATTTT CATGDLTDTQYF
few TRBD1 TRBJ2-1 TRBV7-3 TGTGCCAGCAGCTCCGCCGCTGGGACAGGGAATGAGCAGTTCTTC CASSSAAGTGNEQFF
. . TRBJ2-1 TRBV29-1 TGCAGCGTTGATTTGGCTGAGTACAATGAGCAGTTCTTC CSVDLAEYNEQFF
few TRBD1 TRBJ2-2 TRBV6-5 TGTGCCAGCAGGACAGGGAATCCCCCCAACACCGGGGAGCTGTTTTTT CASRTGNPPNTGELFF
few TRBD1 TRBJ1-1 TRBV10-3 TGTGCCATCAGTGAGGGAGGGACAGGGGGCACTGAAGCTTTCTTT CAISEGGTGGTEAFF
many TRBD1 TRBJ2-7 TRBV15 TGTGCCACCAGCAGGTCCGGGACAGGGGACGAGCAGTACTTC CATSRSGTGDEQYF
many . TRBJ2-4 TRBV10-1 TGCGCCAGCAGTGAGGGGGACTCCAAAAACATTCAGTACTTC CASSEGDSKNIQYF
. . TRBJ2-5 TRBV4-1 TGCGCCAGCAGCCAAGATCGGGGGCTTGTACAAGAGACCCAGTACTTC CASSQDRGLVQETQYF
large . TRBJ2-7 TRBV7-6 TGTGCCAGCAGCCCCGGCTACGAGCAGTACTTC CASSPGYEQYF
. . TRBJ1-2 TRBV4-1 TGCGCCAGCAGCCAAGATTGGCAGGGAGGGTTCTATGGCTACACCTTC CASSQDWQGGFYGYTF
few TRBD2 TRBJ2-7 TRBV7-9 TGTGCCAGCAGCGTGCCGGGACTAGCGGGGACCTACGAGCAGTACTTC CASSVPGLAGTYEQYF
. . TRBJ2-5 TRBV4-1 TGCGCCAGCAGCCTAAGAGGGACAAGTCAAGAGACCCAGTACTTC CASSLRGTSQETQYF
few . TRBJ2-5 TRBV4-1 TGCGCCAGCAGCCAAGACCCTGGGGCGGTAGGTGAGACCCAGTACTTC CASSQDPGAVGETQYF
many . TRBJ2-7 TRBV7-6 TGTGCCAGCAGCTTAGTGGGCCCCTACGAGCAGTACTTC CASSLVGPYEQYF
. . TRBJ2-5 TRBV4-1 TGCGCCAGCAGCCATCTAGGCGGCAGCCCGGAGAAAGAGACCCAGTACTTC CASSHLGGSPEKETQYF
. . TRBJ2-5 TRBV7-9 TGTGCCAGCAGCTTGACGTACAGGGACGGCGAGACCCAGTACTTC CASSLTYRDGETQYF
many . TRBJ2-1 TRBV7-7 TGTGCTAGCAGCTTAGACAATGAGCAGTTCTTC CASSLDNEQFF
many . TRBJ1-3 TRBV6-6 TGTGCCAGCAGTCTAACCCAGGGGAGGGCATCTGGAAACACCATATATTTT CASSLTQGRASGNTIYF
. TRBD2 TRBJ2-5 TRBV11-2 TGTGCCAGCAGCCCTTTAGCGGGGGTCCAAGAGACCCAGTACTTC CASSPLAGVQETQYF
. . TRBJ1-2 TRBV10-3 TGTGCCATCAGTGACCCTGGACGGATTAACTATGGCTACACCTTC CAISDPGRINYGYTF
few TRBD1 TRBJ1-2 TRBV24-1 TGTGCCACCAGTGACGGGACAGAGCACTTAGGAGGCTACACCTTC CATSDGTEHLGGYTF
many . TRBJ2-2 TRBV11-2 TGTGCCAGCAGACAAATAAGGGGGACCGGGGAGCTGTTTTTT CASRQIRGTGELFF
many . TRBJ2-1 TRBV6-5 TGTGCCAGCAGTTACTCCCACGGTGGCTGGGAGCAGTTCTTC CASSYSHGGWEQFF
. . TRBJ1-3 TRBV13 TGTGCCAGCAGCTTAGGGGTTGGAAACACCATATATTTT CASSLGVGNTIYF
few TRBD1 TRBJ2-7 TRBV20-1 TGCAGTGCTAGAGAATCGGCAGGGGGCTTGCACGAGCAGTACTTC CSARESAGGLHEQYF
few . TRBJ1-1 TRBV12-3/TRBV12-4 TGTGCCAGCAGTCCGGGACTGATGACTTACCCAGCTTTCTTT CASSPGLMTYPAFF
. . TRBJ2-1 TRBV9 TGTGCCAGCAGCGTAGGGGTGGGGATATCCTACAATGAGCAGTTCTTC CASSVGVGISYNEQFF
. TRBD1 TRBJ1-5 TRBV4-1 TGCGCCAGCAGCCAAGTGGGCCAGGGGGATCAGCCCCAGCATTTT CASSQVGQGDQPQHF
. . TRBJ1-5 TRBV21-1 TGTGCCAGCAGCAAAGGCAGCAATCAGCCCCAGCATTTT CASSKGSNQPQHF
few . TRBJ2-2 TRBV11-2 TGTGCCAGCAGCTTAGTGGGTGGGGTCACCGGGGAGCTGTTTTTT CASSLVGGVTGELFF
. . TRBJ1-5 TRBV27 TGTGCCAGCAGTTCCGGGGGCGCGGCCCAGCATTTT CASSSGGAAQHF